This is a list of T cell receptor beta chains from one sample in a study of CD8 T cells in Susac syndrome. TCRdb re-called the immunoSEQ multiplex PCR reads with MiXCR, one entry per CDR3 protein. Among about 180,000 distinct CDR3 sequences listed, about 95% were seen once. The sample was CD4+ T cells from PBMCs. Every receptor here comes from a human donor with Susac syndrome. CDR3s include the opening cysteine and the closing phenylalanine or tryptophan. Fields, in order: CDR3 protein, CDR3 DNA, V gene, D gene, CDR3 length, J gene, clone size. A D gene is named only where the DNA matches it firmly. Some rows mark clone size as missing; the rest say once, few, many or name a class of expanded clone.

CDR3 protein: CSANGQSYNEQFF; CDR3 DNA: TGCAGTGCTAACGGACAGAGTTACAATGAGCAGTTCTTC; V gene: TRBV20-1; D gene: NA; CDR3 length: 13; J gene: TRBJ2-1; clone size: NA
CDR3 protein: CASSPDWTRSSEQYF; CDR3 DNA: TGTGCCAGCTCACCCGACTGGACTAGATCGTCCGAGCAGTACTTC; V gene: TRBV18; D gene: TRBD2; CDR3 length: 15; J gene: TRBJ2-7; clone size: NA
CDR3 protein: CSAKKRRGLAGVGEQYF; CDR3 DNA: TGCAGTGCGAAGAAACGAAGAGGACTAGCGGGAGTTGGGGAGCAGTACTTC; V gene: TRBV20-1; D gene: TRBD2; CDR3 length: 17; J gene: TRBJ2-7; clone size: NA
CDR3 protein: CASSLDGDLTDTQYF; CDR3 DNA: TGTGCCAGCAGCTTAGATGGGGATCTCACAGATACGCAGTATTTT; V gene: TRBV7-2; D gene: NA; CDR3 length: 15; J gene: TRBJ2-3; clone size: NA
CDR3 protein: CASSRGQGNTEAFF; CDR3 DNA: TGTGCCAGCAGTCGCGGACAGGGGAACACTGAAGCTTTCTTT; V gene: TRBV7-2; D gene: TRBD1; CDR3 length: 14; J gene: TRBJ1-1; clone size: NA
CDR3 protein: CSARQAHRGGLYGYTF; CDR3 DNA: TGCAGTGCTAGACAGGCCCATCGTGGGGGGCTCTATGGCTACACCTTC; V gene: TRBV20-1; D gene: NA; CDR3 length: 16; J gene: TRBJ1-2; clone size: NA
CDR3 protein: CSAREWRGPYEQYF; CDR3 DNA: TGCAGTGCTAGAGAATGGCGGGGACCCTACGAGCAGTACTTC; V gene: TRBV20-1; D gene: NA; CDR3 length: 14; J gene: TRBJ2-7; clone size: NA
CDR3 protein: CASSPLGTSGTYEQYF; CDR3 DNA: TGTGCCAGCAGCCCCCTGGGGACTAGCGGGACCTACGAGCAGTACTTC; V gene: TRBV7-9; D gene: TRBD2; CDR3 length: 16; J gene: TRBJ2-7; clone size: NA
CDR3 protein: CASTLKSALRLGEQFF; CDR3 DNA: TGTGCCAGCACCCTTAAGTCGGCTTTACGGTTAGGGGAGCAGTTCTTC; V gene: TRBV6-2/TRBV6-3; D gene: NA; CDR3 length: 16; J gene: TRBJ2-1; clone size: NA
CDR3 protein: CAWRGQGGEKLFF; CDR3 DNA: TGTGCCTGGAGGGGACAGGGCGGTGAAAAACTGTTTTTT; V gene: TRBV30; D gene: TRBD1; CDR3 length: 13; J gene: TRBJ1-4; clone size: NA
CDR3 protein: CASSARTGNGEQYF; CDR3 DNA: TGTGCCAGCAGTGCCCGGACAGGGAATGGCGAGCAGTACTTC; V gene: TRBV6-1; D gene: TRBD1; CDR3 length: 14; J gene: TRBJ2-7; clone size: once
CDR3 protein: CASSLAGSSGNTIYF; CDR3 DNA: TGCGCCAGCAGCTTGGCAGGGAGCTCTGGAAACACCATATATTTT; V gene: TRBV5-1; D gene: NA; CDR3 length: 15; J gene: TRBJ1-3; clone size: NA
CDR3 protein: CSASPLAGVMDEQFF; CDR3 DNA: TGCAGTGCTAGCCCCTTAGCGGGAGTAATGGATGAGCAGTTCTTC; V gene: TRBV20-1; D gene: TRBD2; CDR3 length: 15; J gene: TRBJ2-1; clone size: NA
CDR3 protein: CSASQHIQYF; CDR3 DNA: TGCAGTGCTAGTCAACACATTCAGTACTTC; V gene: TRBV20-1; D gene: NA; CDR3 length: 10; J gene: TRBJ2-4; clone size: NA
CDR3 protein: CAISRDGSRETQYF; CDR3 DNA: TGTGCCATCAGTCGGGACGGATCTCGGGAGACCCAGTACTTC; V gene: TRBV10-3; D gene: NA; CDR3 length: 14; J gene: TRBJ2-5; clone size: NA
CDR3 protein: CASSWVGGYTF; CDR3 DNA: TGTGCCAGCAGCTGGGTCGGGGGCTACACCTTC; V gene: TRBV5-4; D gene: NA; CDR3 length: 11; J gene: TRBJ1-2; clone size: NA
CDR3 protein: CASSRGGTNYGYTF; CDR3 DNA: TGTGCCAGCAGCCGCGGGGGTACTAACTATGGCTACACCTTC; V gene: TRBV7-9; D gene: NA; CDR3 length: 14; J gene: TRBJ1-2; clone size: few
CDR3 protein: CSAAPPGTRSYNEQFF; CDR3 DNA: TGCAGTGCCGCCCCTCCCGGGACTAGGAGCTACAATGAGCAGTTCTTC; V gene: TRBV20-1; D gene: TRBD2; CDR3 length: 16; J gene: TRBJ2-1; clone size: NA
CDR3 protein: CASSPRGGHTEAFF; CDR3 DNA: TGTGCCAGCTCACCCAGGGGGGGACACACTGAAGCTTTCTTT; V gene: TRBV18; D gene: TRBD1; CDR3 length: 14; J gene: TRBJ1-1; clone size: NA
CDR3 protein: CASSPIFRQQQYF; CDR3 DNA: TGTGCCAGCAGTCCAATCTTTAGACAGCAGCAGTACTTC; V gene: TRBV6-5; D gene: NA; CDR3 length: 13; J gene: TRBJ2-7; clone size: few
CDR3 protein: CASNRGPPTDTQYF; CDR3 DNA: TGTGCCAGCAACCGGGGCCCACCCACAGATACGCAGTATTTT; V gene: TRBV28; D gene: NA; CDR3 length: 14; J gene: TRBJ2-3; clone size: NA
CDR3 protein: CASKTGTDEQYF; CDR3 DNA: TGCGCCAGCAAGACAGGGACGGACGAGCAGTACTTC; V gene: TRBV10-2; D gene: TRBD1; CDR3 length: 12; J gene: TRBJ2-7; clone size: NA
CDR3 protein: CASSEARDVGAFF; CDR3 DNA: TGTGCCAGCAGTGAAGCGCGGGATGTCGGGGCTTTCTTT; V gene: TRBV2; D gene: NA; CDR3 length: 13; J gene: TRBJ1-1; clone size: NA
CDR3 protein: CASSVGGPGNEQFF; CDR3 DNA: TGTGCCAGCAGCGTTGGAGGGCCGGGCAATGAGCAGTTCTTC; V gene: TRBV7-9; D gene: NA; CDR3 length: 14; J gene: TRBJ2-1; clone size: NA
CDR3 protein: CASSDLGGGLGTGELFF; CDR3 DNA: TGTGCCAGCAGTGATTTGGGGGGCGGCCTAGGGACCGGGGAGCTGTTTTTT; V gene: TRBV2; D gene: NA; CDR3 length: 17; J gene: TRBJ2-2; clone size: NA
CDR3 protein: CASSSARVGFTDTQYF; CDR3 DNA: TGTGCCAGCAGCTCGGCCAGGGTTGGGTTCACAGATACGCAGTATTTT; V gene: TRBV5-4; D gene: NA; CDR3 length: 16; J gene: TRBJ2-3; clone size: NA
CDR3 protein: CASSLLPGQGAETQYF; CDR3 DNA: TGTGCCAGCAGCCTTCTTCCGGGACAGGGGGCCGAGACCCAGTACTTC; V gene: TRBV14; D gene: TRBD1; CDR3 length: 16; J gene: TRBJ2-5; clone size: NA
CDR3 protein: CSEGAGLGSTQYF; CDR3 DNA: TGCAGCGAGGGGGCGGGACTAGGTTCCACCCAGTACTTC; V gene: TRBV29-1; D gene: NA; CDR3 length: 13; J gene: TRBJ2-5; clone size: NA
CDR3 protein: CATLTQDKQPEQFF; CDR3 DNA: TGTGCCACCCTTACCCAAGATAAACAACCTGAGCAGTTCTTC; V gene: TRBV28; D gene: NA; CDR3 length: 14; J gene: TRBJ2-1; clone size: NA
CDR3 protein: CASSYGLAVYEQYF; CDR3 DNA: TGTGCCAGCAGTTACGGACTAGCGGTATACGAGCAGTACTTC; V gene: TRBV6-6; D gene: TRBD2; CDR3 length: 14; J gene: TRBJ2-7; clone size: NA
CDR3 protein: CASSLENGTPRSTEAFF; CDR3 DNA: TGTGCCAGCAGCTTAGAAAATGGGACCCCCCGGAGCACTGAAGCTTTCTTT; V gene: TRBV11-2; D gene: NA; CDR3 length: 17; J gene: TRBJ1-1; clone size: NA
CDR3 protein: CSVEEGGGEKLFF; CDR3 DNA: TGCAGCGTTGAGGAAGGGGGAGGTGAAAAACTGTTTTTT; V gene: TRBV29-1; D gene: NA; CDR3 length: 13; J gene: TRBJ1-4; clone size: NA
CDR3 protein: CASSQTPFTGELFF; CDR3 DNA: TGTGCCAGCAGCCAGACCCCGTTTACCGGGGAGCTGTTTTTT; V gene: TRBV7-2; D gene: NA; CDR3 length: 14; J gene: TRBJ2-2; clone size: NA
CDR3 protein: CASSLVPGTNEQFF; CDR3 DNA: TGTGCCAGCAGCTTAGTCCCAGGGACCAATGAGCAGTTCTTC; V gene: TRBV7-9; D gene: NA; CDR3 length: 14; J gene: TRBJ2-1; clone size: once
CDR3 protein: CSGQLDGTGELFF; CDR3 DNA: TGCAGCGGCCAGTTGGATGGCACCGGGGAGCTGTTTTTT; V gene: TRBV29-1; D gene: NA; CDR3 length: 13; J gene: TRBJ2-2; clone size: NA
CDR3 protein: CASRVKLYEQYF; CDR3 DNA: TGTGCCAGCAGGGTCAAACTCTACGAGCAGTACTTC; V gene: TRBV2; D gene: NA; CDR3 length: 12; J gene: TRBJ2-7; clone size: NA
CDR3 protein: CSARLANEKLFF; CDR3 DNA: TGCAGTGCTAGATTGGCTAATGAAAAACTGTTTTTT; V gene: TRBV20-1; D gene: NA; CDR3 length: 12; J gene: TRBJ1-4; clone size: NA